These 23 T cell receptor beta chains share one sample of origin, sequenced in a study of blood T cell repertoires in COVID-19. The assay was immunoSEQ multiplex PCR, and TCRdb's table has in-frame clones only and misses some. Here the sample spans more than 300,000 clones, more than 85% being singletons. The sequenced material came from PBMCs or T cells enriched from blood (not recorded which). Receptors were obtained from a woman aged 25-40 years who had recovered from COVID-19.

This chain links TRBV5-6 with TRBJ2-1; 7 bases line up with TRBD1. The CDR3 is 15 amino acids. CDR1 and CDR2 from the germline V gene are SGHDT and YYEEEE. V was clipped by 3 bases and J by 4 bases; unmatched bases: 7. In nucleotides, the CDR3 is TGTGCCAGCAGCTGGGGACAGACGTCTTACAATGAGCAGTTCTTC. Its translation is CASSWGQTSYNEQFF.

The chain combines TRBV11-2 with TRBJ1-1, with D perhaps TRBD1 (5 bases). The CDR3 has 13 residues. CDR1 is SGHAT and CDR2 is FQNNGV in the germline V gene. Between the trimmed V and J ends, which lost 5 bases and 6 bases, there was a span of 13 bases. The CDR3 loop reads CASSATRQPEAFF. DNA for the CDR3: TGTGCCAGCAGCGCGACCCGACAGCCTGAAGCTTTCTTT.

The chain carries TRBV28 and TRBJ2-2; no clear D gene. The CDR3 is 13 amino acids. V lost 1 base and J 5 bases, leaving 5 bases between the germline ends. In germline, CDR1 is MDHEN, CDR2 SYDVKM. The CDR3 DNA sequence: TGTGCCAGCAGTTTATATCGGACCGGGGAGCTGTTTTTT. Its protein is CASSLYRTGELFF.

The chain is built from TRBV7-9 and TRBJ2-3, with 7 bases lining up with TRBD1. The length of the CDR3 is 14 residues. CDR1 is SEHNR, CDR2 FQNEAQ, per germline (reference sequence). Trimming removed 4 bases from V and 5 bases from J; junction bases left unmatched: 6. The CDR3 nucleotides are TGTGCCAGCAGCTGGGACAGTTCCCTAGATACGCAGTATTTT. It codes for CASSWDSSLDTQYF.

V gene TRBV3-1 (or the pseudogene TRBV3-2) combines with J gene TRBJ1-4; TRBD1 aligns across 9 bases. The V and J ends lost 5 bases and 5 bases, in that order; junction bases with no gene match: 6. Germline V gene sequence: CDR1 LGHDT, CDR2 YNNKEL (reference sequence). The CDR3 extends over 15 amino acids. The chain's CDR3 is CASSSTGTGNEKLFF. DNA of the CDR3: TGTGCCAGCAGCTCCACCGGGACAGGGAATGAAAAACTGTTTTTT.

This clone was seen a single time. This chain uses TRBV29-1 with TRBJ2-1, with 7 nucleotides matching TRBD2. Germline CDR1 and CDR2: SQVTM and ANQGSEA. The CDR3 loop spans 15 amino acids. V gave up 6 bases and J gave up 3 bases; unmatched junction bases: 11. This CDR3 is CSVGGERGGYNEQFF. The CDR3 nucleotides read TGCAGCGTGGGAGGGGAGCGCGGGGGCTACAATGAGCAGTTCTTC.

The chain employs TRBV28 and TRBJ1-5; D not resolved. Germline values: CDR1 MDHEN, CDR2 SYDVKM. The CDR3 is 17 amino acids. The V and J ends lost 3 bases and 5 bases respectively, with 20 bases between them. As DNA, the CDR3 is TGTGCCAGCAGTTTTCCGAATATTGAGAGGGAGTATCAGCCCCAGCATTTT. This sequence encodes CASSFPNIEREYQPQHF.

The chain has TRBV19 and TRBJ2-5; the match to TRBD1 covers 7 bases. This CDR3 comprises 15 residues. V shed 5 bases and J 3 bases; nucleotides not matched to a gene: 9. CDR1 LNHDA and CDR2 SQIVND come from the germline V gene (reference sequence). This CDR3 is CASSPETGMEETQYF. As DNA, the CDR3 is TGTGCCAGTAGTCCGGAGACAGGGATGGAAGAGACCCAGTACTTC. The variable domain in full, completed from reference TRBV19 and TRBJ2-5, reads DGGITQSPKYLFRKEGQNVTLSCEQNLNHDAMYWYRQDPGQGLRLIYYSQIVNDFQKGDIAEGYSVSREKKESFPLTVTSAQKNPTAFYLCASSPETGMEETQYFGPGTRLLVL.

The chain couples TRBV15 to TRBJ2-3, with 15 bases identical to TRBD2. The V gene's germline CDR1 is LNHNV and CDR2 YYDKDF (reference sequence). V shed 2 bases, J shed 2 bases, and the junction held 11 bases outside the gene matches. This CDR3 is built from 20 residues. The CDR3 is CATSRPPGTSGGRDTDTQYF. CDR3 DNA sequence: TGTGCCACCAGCAGACCCCCCGGGACTAGCGGGGGGCGGGACACAGATACGCAGTATTTT.

The V and J genes are TRBV11-3 and TRBJ2-1, with 7 bases aligning to TRBD2. The CDR3 is 13 amino acids. V was pared by 1 base and J by 12 bases, with 6 bases of the junction left unmatched. Germline loops: CDR1 SGHNT, CDR2 YENEEA. The CDR3 region has the DNA TGTGCCAGCAGCTTAGTTTCGGGACTACCGCAGTTCTTC. It is translated as CASSLVSGLPQFF.

Only one count was recorded for this clone. The chain recombines TRBV6-1 with TRBJ2-7, with 9 bases identical to TRBD2. This CDR3 spans 14 amino acids. Germline V gene data show CDR1 as MNHNS and CDR2 as SASEGT. Germline trimming cut 3 bases from V and 2 bases from J; bases unmatched to any gene: 2. DNA for the CDR3: TGTGCCAGCAGTGAGGGGACTAGCCCCTACGAGCAGTACTTC. This encodes CASSEGTSPYEQYF.

This clone was recorded only once. The chain employs TRBV6-5 and TRBJ1-1; D is uncertain. The CDR3 consists of 15 residues. Trimming removed 2 bases at V and 1 base at J, with 11 bases between. Per the germline V gene, CDR1 is MNHEY and CDR2 is SVGAGI. CDR3 residues: CASSYVAGSNTEAFF. For the CDR3, the DNA is TGTGCCAGCAGTTACGTAGCTGGGTCGAACACTGAAGCTTTCTTT.

This chain connects TRBV7-3 to TRBJ2-3; D is ambiguous. Germline V lookup: CDR1 SGHTA, CDR2 FQGTGA. CDR3 length equals 16 residues. V was cut by 5 bases and J by 4 bases, with 19 bases left in between. CDR3 sequence: CASSPQQITQADTQYF. CDR3 sequence (DNA): TGTGCCAGCAGCCCGCAACAGATTACTCAGGCAGATACGCAGTATTTT.

The chain recombines TRBV30 with TRBJ2-7; unclear D gene. V was shortened by 3 bases and J by 5 bases, with 8 bases between the two germline ends. This CDR3 has 11 residues. Germline V gene lookup returns CDR1 GTSNPN and CDR2 SVGIG (reference sequence). This chain's CDR3 is CAWRAHDEQYF. The CDR3 region has the DNA TGTGCCTGGAGGGCCCACGACGAGCAGTACTTC.

The chain links TRBV18 to TRBJ2-2, with D uncertain. V gave up 6 bases and J gave up 1 base, with 18 bases separating them. CDR3 length: 17 amino acids. Per germline, CDR1 KGHSH and CDR2 LQKENI. CDR3 in amino acids: CASSPSPPYRNTGELFF. CDR3 DNA sequence: TGTGCCAGCTCTCCATCACCACCGTATAGGAACACCGGGGAGCTGTTTTTT.

This clone was recorded once. The rearrangement joins TRBV25-1 to TRBJ1-2; the match to TRBD1 covers 11 bases. There are 15 residues in the CDR3. The trim removed 4 bases at V and 2 bases at J, leaving 3 bases unmatched. Germline loops: CDR1 MGHDK, CDR2 SYGVNS. The CDR3 DNA sequence: TGTGCCAGCAGTGTCTGGACAGGGGGCAACTATGGCTACACCTTC. It codes for CASSVWTGGNYGYTF.

This sequence joins TRBV5-1 and TRBJ2-5; 7 bases fit TRBD1. The CDR3 covers 16 residues. Trimming removed 4 bases from V and 2 bases from J; junction bases left unmatched: 11. The germline gives CDR1 SGHRS, CDR2 YFSETQ. CDR3 nucleotide sequence: TGCGCCAGCAGCCTCGGCCTGGGGACAGCGCAAGAGACCCAGTACTTC. Its translation is CASSLGLGTAQETQYF. The whole variable domain, filled in from reference TRBV5-1 and TRBJ2-5, reads KAGVTQTPRYLIKTRGQQVTLSCSPISGHRSVSWYQQTPGQGLQFLFEYFSETQRNKGNFPGRFSGRQFSNSRSEMNVSTLELGDSALYLCASSLGLGTAQETQYFGPGTRLLVL.

This rearrangement joins TRBV21-1 to TRBJ1-1; TRBD1, the table's D call, was not compared with the DNA. TRBV21-1 is a pseudogene. This CDR3 is 15 amino acids long. Written as DNA, the CDR3 is TGTGCCAGCAGCAAAGATGTAAGGGGCGTCACTGAAGCTTTCTTT. It yields the protein CASSKDVRGVTEAFF.

CDR3 nucleotide sequence: TGTGCCAGCAGTGCATACCCAACTTTTGACTATGGCTACACCTTC. Protein: CASSAYPTFDYGYTF. The chain is built from TRBV28 and TRBJ1-2; D is unresolved. V was pared by 5 bases and J by 3 bases, with 16 bases between. Germline CDR1 is MDHEN and CDR2 is SYDVKM. The CDR3 is 15 residues long.

This chain connects TRBV7-3 to TRBJ2-1; D remains ambiguous. The germline gives CDR1 SGHTA, CDR2 FQGTGA. The length of the CDR3 is 13 residues. V lost 2 bases, J lost 6 bases, and 8 bases lay in between. CDR3 DNA: TGTGCCAGCAGCTTAGATAGCACCAATGAGCAGTTCTTC. Its protein product is CASSLDSTNEQFF.

The chain couples TRBV28 to TRBJ1-1; TRBD1 matches 8 bases. Germline loops: CDR1 MDHEN, CDR2 SYDVKM. Trimming cost V 6 bases and J 11 bases; bases outside gene matches: 2. The length of the CDR3 is 10 residues. The CDR3 nucleotides are TGTGCCAGCAGGGGACAGGCCGCTTTCTTT. Its translation is CASRGQAAFF.

The chain employs TRBV5-1 and TRBJ2-5; D may be TRBD2 (6 bases). Trimming took 1 base from V and 5 from J, leaving 12 bases between them. Germline loops: CDR1 SGHRS, CDR2 YFSETQ. This CDR3 contains 14 residues. The CDR3 protein is CASSLYGGVETQYF. DNA for the CDR3: TGCGCCAGCAGCTTGTATGGAGGGGTTGAGACCCAGTACTTC.

This chain uses TRBV6-4 with TRBJ2-2, with D possibly TRBD1 on 5 matching bases. Per germline, CDR1 MRHNA and CDR2 SNTAGT. The CDR3 is 14 residues long. V was shortened by 2 bases and J by 5 bases, with 9 bases between the two germline ends. In DNA form, the CDR3 reads TGTGCCAGCAGTGACACAAAGGGGACCGGGGAGCTGTTTTTT. Its protein product is CASSDTKGTGELFF.